Listed below are T cell receptor beta chains from one sample, sequenced in a study of T cell responses to AZD1222 COVID-19 vaccine. The protocol was immunoSEQ multiplex PCR, while the TCRdb copy is restricted to in-frame clones and leaves out a portion. This sample carries 200,000 or so clones, roughly 93% of them seen once, and the ten largest clones take 0.99%. This specimen was peripheral blood, taken on day 0 of AZD1222 vaccination. These receptors all come from an adult in good health. CDR3s include the opening cysteine and the closing phenylalanine or tryptophan. Each record gives: J gene, D gene, V gene, clone size, CDR3 protein, CDR3 DNA. The D gene is left open where the match is weak. Some rows have no size entry. The others give once, few or many, or a class for an expanded clone.

>TRBJ2-1|TRBD2|TRBV7-2|.
CASSLVPPSGYNEQFF
TGTGCCAGCAGCTTAGTCCCCCCTAGCGGTTACAATGAGCAGTTCTTC
>TRBJ2-7|.|TRBV7-8|.
CASSFRGVYEQYF
TGTGCCAGCAGCTTCAGGGGAGTCTACGAGCAGTACTTC
>TRBJ2-2|TRBD1|TRBV2|.
CASSVQGAGTGELFF
TGTGCCAGCAGTGTTCAGGGGGCAGGCACCGGGGAGCTGTTTTTT
>TRBJ2-3|.|TRBV18|.
CASSPDGTTGGWF
TGTGCCAGCTCACCTGACGGAACGACAGGAGGGTGGTTT
>TRBJ2-1|TRBD2|TRBV29-1|.
CSVRVSGGAYNEQFF
TGCAGCGTGCGCGTGAGCGGGGGAGCCTACAATGAGCAGTTCTTC
>TRBJ2-7|.|TRBV5-6|.
CASSFGGQTLNTWEQYF
TGTGCCAGCAGCTTTGGGGGACAAACCCTTAATACGTGGGAGCAGTACTTC
>TRBJ2-6|TRBD2|TRBV5-1|.
CASSLDTLLAGEYSGANVLTF
TGCGCCAGCAGCTTGGATACCCTGCTAGCGGGGGAGTACTCTGGGGCCAACGTCCTGACTTTC
>TRBJ2-2|.|TRBV7-3|.
CASSSIPGGELFF
TGTGCCAGCAGCTCTATCCCGGGGGGGGAGCTGTTTTTT
>TRBJ2-7|.|TRBV6-6|.
CASSYSGVNDEQYF
TGTGCCAGCAGTTACTCAGGGGTGAATGACGAGCAGTACTTC
>TRBJ2-3|.|TRBV5-6|.
CASSNLATDTQYF
TGTGCCAGCAGCAACCTTGCAACAGATACGCAGTATTTT
>TRBJ1-6|.|TRBV6-5|once
CASNRESSYNSPLHF
TGTGCCAGCAACAGGGAGAGCTCCTATAATTCACCCCTCCACTTT
>TRBJ2-6|.|TRBV25-1|.
CASSDQSHGVSGANVLTF
TGTGCCAGCAGTGACCAAAGTCACGGGGTCTCTGGGGCCAACGTCCTGACTTTC
>TRBJ2-3|TRBD1|TRBV7-9|.
CATRDRVVTDTQYF
TGTGCCACCAGGGACAGGGTGGTCACAGATACGCAGTATTTT
>TRBJ1-2|TRBD1|TRBV19|.
CASIHTGGAEGYTF
TGTGCCAGTATTCACACAGGGGGCGCCGAAGGCTACACCTTC
>TRBJ1-1|TRBD1|TRBV18|.
CASSPPPRWMDRKGLNTEAFF
TGTGCCAGCTCACCACCACCGCGGTGGATGGACAGGAAGGGGTTGAACACTGAAGCTTTCTTT
>TRBJ1-5|.|TRBV21-1|.
CAKPGAGPSNQPQHF
TGTGCCAAACCGGGGGCCGGACCTAGCAATCAGCCCCAGCATTTT
>TRBJ1-2|TRBD1|TRBV28|.
CASSWRDRGLGYTF
TGTGCCAGCAGTTGGAGGGACAGGGGTTTGGGCTACACCTTC
>TRBJ2-1|TRBD1|TRBV25-1|.
CASRYGTGGYNEQFF
TGTGCCAGCAGGTACGGGACAGGGGGCTACAATGAGCAGTTCTTC